This T cell receptor beta chain stems from a study of cytomegalovirus exposure and HLA in healthy donors. Study results and limitations: A later analysis showed that HLA-associated TCR beta chains had undergone more clonal expansion than equally common others.

As regards this clone: The antigen remains undetermined.

CDR3 length: 17 amino acids. CDR1 and CDR2 (germline): SGDLS, YYNGEE. V shed 0 bases and J shed 0 bases, with 12 bases lying between them. The PCR employed 60 Vbeta primers together with 13 Jbeta primers. Sequenced by immunoSEQ multiplex PCR; TCRdb stores in-frame clones only, minus some. This table holds about 180,000 clones, less than 80% found once. The sample taken for sequencing was PBMCs. The chain employs TRBV9 and TRBJ2-2, with a tentative D call TRBD2 (6 bases). This clonotype originated in a man aged 18 to 29 in good health and CMV-seronegative. CDR3 region: CASSVVDSGSNTGELFF. CDR3 sequence (DNA): TGTGCCAGCAGCGTAGTGGATAGCGGCTCGAACACCGGGGAGCTGTTTTTT. The full variable domain, rest sourced from reference TRBV9 and TRBJ2-2, is DSGVTQTPKHLITATGQRVTLRCSPRSGDLSVYWYQQSLDQGLQFLIQYYNGEERAKGNILERFSAQQFPDLHSELNLSSLELGDSALYFCASSVVDSGSNTGELFFGEGSRLTVL.